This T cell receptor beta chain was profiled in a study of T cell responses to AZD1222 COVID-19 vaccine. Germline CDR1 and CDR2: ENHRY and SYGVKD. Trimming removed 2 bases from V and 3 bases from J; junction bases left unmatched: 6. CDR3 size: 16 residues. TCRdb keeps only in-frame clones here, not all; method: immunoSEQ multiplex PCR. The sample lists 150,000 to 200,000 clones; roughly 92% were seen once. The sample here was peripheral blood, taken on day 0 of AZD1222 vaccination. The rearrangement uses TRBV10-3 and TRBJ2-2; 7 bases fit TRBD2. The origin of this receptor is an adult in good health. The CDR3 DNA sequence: TGTGCCATCAGTGAGCGTGCCAGCGGGGACACCGGGGAGCTGTTTTTT. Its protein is CAISERASGDTGELFF.